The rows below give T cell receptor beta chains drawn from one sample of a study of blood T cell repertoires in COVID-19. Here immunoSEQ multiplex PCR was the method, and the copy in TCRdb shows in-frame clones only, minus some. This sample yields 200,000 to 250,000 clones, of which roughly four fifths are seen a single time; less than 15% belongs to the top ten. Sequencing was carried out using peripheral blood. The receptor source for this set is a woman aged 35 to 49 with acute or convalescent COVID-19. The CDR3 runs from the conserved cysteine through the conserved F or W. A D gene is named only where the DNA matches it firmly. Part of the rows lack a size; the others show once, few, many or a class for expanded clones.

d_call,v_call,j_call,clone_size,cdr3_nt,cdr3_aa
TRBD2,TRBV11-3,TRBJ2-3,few,TGTGCCAGCAGCTTAGGACTAGCGACCACAGATACGCAGTATTTT,CASSLGLATTDTQYF
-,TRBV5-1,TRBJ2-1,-,TGCGCCAGCAGCTTGGTGGCGGTCTCCTACAATGAGCAGTTCTTC,CASSLVAVSYNEQFF
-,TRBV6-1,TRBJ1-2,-,TGTGCCAGCAGTGAAGAAGGGGGTCCTAACTATGGCTACACCTTC,CASSEEGGPNYGYTF
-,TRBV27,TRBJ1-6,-,TGTGCCAGCAGACTTCAGACACGCGCGCTCAGTTCACCCCTCCACTTT,CASRLQTRALSSPLHF
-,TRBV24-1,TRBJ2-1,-,TGTGCCACCAGTGATCGGGTATCCTACAATGAGCAGTTCTTC,CATSDRVSYNEQFF
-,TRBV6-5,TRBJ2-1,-,TGTGCCAGCAGTCTTCGGGGGGCGAACAATGAGCAGTTCTTC,CASSLRGANNEQFF
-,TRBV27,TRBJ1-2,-,TGTGCCAGCAGTTTAGGGGGACTGGCAGACTATGGCTACACCTTC,CASSLGGLADYGYTF
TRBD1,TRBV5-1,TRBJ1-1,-,TGCGCCAGCAGCAGGGGGACAGGGGGTGAGGACACTGAAGCTTTCTTT,CASSRGTGGEDTEAFF
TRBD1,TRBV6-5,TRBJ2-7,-,TGTGCCACCGGACAGGGAGGAATAAACGAGCAGTACTTC,CATGQGGINEQYF
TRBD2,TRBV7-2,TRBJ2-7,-,TGTGCCAGCAGCTCCCCCGCTAGCGGGGGGGCCAACCCCTACGAGCAGTACTTC,CASSSPASGGANPYEQYF
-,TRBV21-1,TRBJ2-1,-,TGTGCCAGCAGCAAAGGGGTTAGCGGGTCCGATTACAATGAGCAGTTCTTC,CASSKGVSGSDYNEQFF
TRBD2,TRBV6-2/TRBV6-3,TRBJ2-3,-,TGTGCCAGCAGTTACAGGACTAGCGGGATCGCAGATACGCAGTATTTT,CASSYRTSGIADTQYF
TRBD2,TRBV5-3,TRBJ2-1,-,TGTGCCAGAAGCGGGGGGACTAGCGGGTACAATGAGCAGTTCTTC,CARSGGTSGYNEQFF
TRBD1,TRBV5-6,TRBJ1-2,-,TGTGCCAGCAGCCCCGGGACAGGGGCTGCCGGCTACACCTTC,CASSPGTGAAGYTF
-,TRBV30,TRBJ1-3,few,TGTGCCTGGAGTACCCGGGACAAAGTCACCTCTGGAAACACCATATATTTT,CAWSTRDKVTSGNTIYF
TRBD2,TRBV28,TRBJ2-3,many,TGTGCCAGCAGTCCCCTAGCGGGGGTTGAGGTGGATACGCAGTATTTT,CASSPLAGVEVDTQYF
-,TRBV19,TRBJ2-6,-,TGTGCCAGTAGTATAGCACAGCACTCTGGGGCCAACGTCCTGACTTTC,CASSIAQHSGANVLTF
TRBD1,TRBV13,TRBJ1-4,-,TGTGCCAGCAGCCTAAGGACAGGTTTGTTGGAATCAACTAATGAAAAACTGTTTTTT,CASSLRTGLLESTNEKLFF
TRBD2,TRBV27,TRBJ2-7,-,TGTGCCAGCGTTGGGACTAGCTACGAGCAGTACTTC,CASVGTSYEQYF
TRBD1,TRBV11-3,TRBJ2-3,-,TGTGCCAGCAGCTTGGCCGGGACAGGGGGAACAGATACGCAGTATTTT,CASSLAGTGGTDTQYF
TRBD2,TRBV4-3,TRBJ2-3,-,TGCGCCAGCAGCCAAGAATTTGGGGGACTAGCAGGGTCAGATACGCAGTATTTT,CASSQEFGGLAGSDTQYF
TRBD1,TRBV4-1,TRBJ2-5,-,TGCGCCAGCAGCCAAGATTCCGGGACAGGGGATCAAGAGACCCAGTACTTC,CASSQDSGTGDQETQYF
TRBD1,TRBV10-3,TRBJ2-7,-,TGTGCCATCAGTGGTCGGACAGGGGGCGACGAGCAGTACTTC,CAISGRTGGDEQYF
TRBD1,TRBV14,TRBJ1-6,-,TGTGCCAGCAGCCAGATAGGGACAGGCAATTCACCCCTCCACTTT,CASSQIGTGNSPLHF
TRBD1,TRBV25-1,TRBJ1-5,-,TGTGCCAGCAGTCAAGGGGGCCATCAGCCCCAGCATTTT,CASSQGGHQPQHF
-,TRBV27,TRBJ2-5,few,TGTGCCAGCAGTTTACCCCCTCGGCAGTACTTC,CASSLPPRQYF
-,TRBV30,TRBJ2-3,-,TGTGCCTGGGGCCCCACTAGCCTCGGGGGTTATACGCAGTATTTT,CAWGPTSLGGYTQYF
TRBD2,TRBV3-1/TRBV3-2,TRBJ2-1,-,TGTGCCAGCAGCCTGGGACTAGCGAATGAGCAGTTCTTC,CASSLGLANEQFF
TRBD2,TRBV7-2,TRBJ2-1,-,TGTGCCAGCAGCCCTAGGCGGACTAGCGGGGACCATGAGCAGTTCTTC,CASSPRRTSGDHEQFF
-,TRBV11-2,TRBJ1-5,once,TGTGCCAGCAGCTTGGGGGGCTGGGGGGGGCCCCAGCATTTT,CASSLGGWGGPQHF
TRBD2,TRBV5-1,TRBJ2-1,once,TGCGCCAGCAGCTTAGAACTAGCGGGAGGCCGGGATGAGCAGTTCTTC,CASSLELAGGRDEQFF